What follows describes a single T cell receptor beta chain. CDR1 SGHAT and CDR2 FQNNGV come from the germline V gene. Trimming took 4 bases from V and 7 from J, leaving 11 bases between them. The CDR3 has 13 residues. These data come from a study of shared T cell receptors in the human thymus. TCRdb's table, derived via immunoSEQ multiplex PCR, lists solely in-frame clones and lacks some. In the table there are some 400,000 clones, around 93% of which are singletons. The clonotype comes from a human donor. This chain joins TRBV11-2 and TRBJ1-5; D is undetermined. The sample comprised thymocytes. The chain's CDR3 is CASSYRRGQPQHF. The CDR3 coding sequence is TGTGCCAGCAGCTACCGCCGGGGACAGCCCCAGCATTTT.